Listed here are 21 T cell receptor beta chains from one sample, sequenced in a study of control samples from healthy donors and cancer patients. Clones were read by immunoSEQ multiplex PCR, and TCRdb kept only the in-frame ones, dropping some. The sample lists roughly 120,000 clones, around 91% occurring once. Sequenced input: PBMCs. The receptors come from a woman aged 50 to 60 with colorectal cancer.

J is TRBJ1-1 and V is TRBV16, with 8 bases identical to TRBD1. Germline-derived CDR1 and CDR2 are KGHSY and FQNENV. This CDR3 contains 13 residues. After removal of 4 bases from V and 8 bases from J, the junction contained 6 bases not matched to a gene. The CDR3 reads CASSLLGQGEAFF. The CDR3 coding sequence is TGTGCCAGCAGCCTCCTTGGACAGGGAGAAGCTTTCTTT.

V usage is TRBV5-1 and J usage is TRBJ1-6; 7 bases align to TRBD1. This CDR3 has 16 amino acids. Per the germline V gene, CDR1 is SGHRS and CDR2 is YFSETQ. V gave up 0 bases and J gave up 5 bases; unmatched junction bases: 5. CDR3 coding DNA: TGCGCCAGCAGCTTGGATGGGACAGTAAATAATTCACCCCTCCACTTT. Amino acids: CASSLDGTVNNSPLHF.

V and J are TRBV11-2 and TRBJ1-1, with 9 positions matching TRBD1. Germline lookup yields CDR1 SGHAT and CDR2 FQNNGV. This CDR3 spans 15 amino acids. With 5 bases clipped from V and 4 bases from J, the junction kept 8 bases outside the gene matches. The CDR3 DNA reads TGTGCCAGCAGCGGATACAGGGGGCGCGGCACTGAAGCTTTCTTT. Its translation: CASSGYRGRGTEAFF.

Only one count was recorded for this clone. This chain links TRBV5-1 with TRBJ1-2, with a possible D match to TRBD1 (5 bases). V shed 1 base and J shed 0 bases, with 19 bases lying between them. From germline, CDR1 is SGHRS and CDR2 YFSETQ. CDR3 length: 18 amino acids. In DNA form, the CDR3 reads TGCGCCAGCAGCTTGTCGTGGGGGGGTAGTTGGTCTAACTATGGCTACACCTTC. Protein: CASSLSWGGSWSNYGYTF.

The chain uses TRBV7-9 and TRBJ1-4, with 7 bases that match TRBD1. V lost 4 bases to trimming and J lost 1 base; unmatched junction nucleotides: 3. Germline V CDR1 and CDR2: SEHNR, FQNEAQ (reference sequence). The length of the CDR3 is 15 residues. CDR3 in DNA: TGTGCCAGCAGCTCGCAGGGGGGAACTAATGAAAAACTGTTTTTT. Its protein is CASSSQGGTNEKLFF. Complete variable domain (other parts from reference TRBV7-9 and TRBJ1-4): DTGVSQNPRHKITKRGQNVTFRCDPISEHNRLYWYRQTLGQGPEFLTYFQNEAQLEKSRLLSDRFSAERPKGSFSTLEIQRTEQGDSAMYLCASSSQGGTNEKLFFGSGTQLSVL.

The chain carries TRBV7-9 and TRBJ2-1; D is perhaps TRBD2 (5 bases). CDR3 length: 13 residues. Per the germline V gene, CDR1 is SEHNR and CDR2 is FQNEAQ (reference sequence). V dropped 5 bases and J dropped 5 bases, with 10 bases sitting between them. This CDR3 reads CASSPGLDNEQFF. The DNA for the CDR3 is TGTGCCAGCAGCCCTGGACTTGACAATGAGCAGTTCTTC.

This chain links TRBV7-9 with TRBJ1-2; D gene unclear. Trimming cost V 1 base and J 4 bases, with 7 bases left between them. CDR1 is SEHNR and CDR2 is FQNEAQ in the germline V gene (reference sequence). This CDR3 is built from 13 residues. CDR3 sequence (DNA): TGTGCCAGCAGCTTAGGGGAGGGCTATGGCTACACCTTC. Its translation: CASSLGEGYGYTF.

The V gene is TRBV9, the J gene TRBJ2-5, with D unclear. The CDR3 spans 14 residues. V gave up 0 bases and J gave up 4 bases, with 10 bases separating them. Germline CDR1 is SGDLS and CDR2 is YYNGEE. In DNA, the CDR3 is TGTGCCAGCAGCGTAGGTGGGATCCGAGAGACCCAGTACTTC. Protein sequence: CASSVGGIRETQYF.

J is TRBJ2-7 and V is TRBV5-1; the match to TRBD1 covers 10 bases. J gave up 6 bases and V 6 bases, and 6 bases lay outside the gene matches. The V gene's germline CDR1 is SGHRS and CDR2 YFSETQ. The CDR3 spans 13 residues. CDR3 in amino acids: CASTPGQGPEQYF. For the CDR3, the DNA is TGCGCCAGCACCCCGGGACAGGGGCCCGAGCAGTACTTC.

The chain links TRBV6-5 to TRBJ1-5, with D unclear. The ends were cut back, 4 bases at V and 1 base at J, with 5 bases in the middle. The CDR3 runs to 13 residues. Germline lookup yields CDR1 MNHEY and CDR2 SVGAGI. Written as DNA, the CDR3 is TGTGCCAGCAGTTCCGGGAGCAATCAGCCCCAGCATTTT. Translated: CASSSGSNQPQHF.

The chain combines TRBV10-3 with TRBJ2-1, with 13 bases fitting TRBD2. This CDR3 region has 16 residues. Germline CDR1 and CDR2: ENHRY and SYGVKD. V was pared by 0 bases and J by 8 bases, with 4 bases of the junction left unmatched. CDR3 protein: CAISESRTSGSDEQFF. The CDR3 DNA sequence: TGTGCCATCAGTGAGTCCAGGACTAGCGGGAGCGATGAGCAGTTCTTC.

In DNA, the CDR3 is TGTGCCAGTAGTATGGCGGGACTCTATGGCTACACCTTC. This codes for CASSMAGLYGYTF. The V and J genes are TRBV19 and TRBJ1-2, with a possible D match to TRBD1 (5 bases). CDR1 LNHDA and CDR2 SQIVND come from the germline V gene (reference sequence). Trimming took 3 bases from V and 4 from J, leaving 9 bases between them. The CDR3 has 13 residues.

The chain carries TRBV30 and TRBJ2-7, with 9 bases identical to TRBD1. Per the germline V gene, CDR1 is GTSNPN and CDR2 is SVGIG (reference sequence). V was pared by 5 bases and J by 6 bases, with 5 bases of the junction left unmatched. This CDR3 contains 12 residues. The CDR3 sequence: CAWLRTGVEQYF. The CDR3 nucleotides are TGTGCCTGGTTAAGGACAGGGGTCGAGCAGTACTTC. The full variable domain, rest sourced from reference TRBV30 and TRBJ2-7, is SQTIHQWPATLVQPVGSPLSLECTVEGTSNPNLYWYRQAAGRGLQLLFYSVGIGQISSEVPQNLSASRPQDRQFILSSKKLLLSDSGFYLCAWLRTGVEQYFGPGTRLTVT.

V is TRBV5-1 and J is TRBJ1-5; TRBD1 aligns across 9 bases. Germline V gene lookup returns CDR1 SGHRS and CDR2 YFSETQ. This CDR3 comprises 15 residues. Trimming took 4 bases from V and 2 from J; bases not matched to a gene: 4. CDR3 in DNA: TGCGCCAGCAGCCTGACAGGGGGTGGCAATCAGCCCCAGCATTTT. Its protein is CASSLTGGGNQPQHF.

The V gene is TRBV5-5, the J gene TRBJ2-4, with 7 bases aligning to TRBD1. This CDR3 has 15 amino acids. V shed 6 bases and J 6 bases; nucleotides not matched to a gene: 12. Germline V gene data show CDR1 as SGHKS and CDR2 as YYEKEE (reference sequence). CDR3 residues: CASTQDRVSGNIQYF. CDR3 DNA: TGTGCCAGCACTCAAGACAGGGTATCGGGAAACATTCAGTACTTC.

This chain connects TRBV20-1 to TRBJ2-1; 8 nucleotides align to TRBD2. After removal of 3 bases from V and 3 bases from J, the junction contained 10 bases not matched to a gene. Per the germline V gene, CDR1 is DFQATT and CDR2 is SNEGSKA (reference sequence). The CDR3 has 16 amino acids. CDR3: CSASSGLAGGYNEQFF. In DNA, the CDR3 is TGCAGTGCTAGTTCCGGGCTAGCGGGTGGCTACAATGAGCAGTTCTTC.

This chain joins TRBV7-3 and TRBJ1-1; D is ambiguous. V lost 7 bases and J lost 4, with 16 bases in between. The CDR3 sequence is 14 residues long. Germline V CDR1 and CDR2: SGHTA, FQGTGA. CDR3 nucleotides: TGTGCCAGCACCAGAGGTCCGGGGAGCACTGAAGCTTTCTTT. As protein: CASTRGPGSTEAFF.

This chain joins TRBV18 and TRBJ2-5, with TRBD2 as a possible D gene (6 bases). The CDR3 sequence is 13 residues long. V was trimmed by 9 bases and J by 5 bases, leaving 16 bases between them. The germline gives CDR1 KGHSH, CDR2 LQKENI. This CDR3 is CASSGLTSETQYF. The CDR3 DNA is TGTGCCAGTTCGGGACTCACCAGTGAGACCCAGTACTTC.

CDR3 coding DNA: TGTGCCAGCAGCAACAGAGGGACAGGCGGGGAGACCCAGTACTTC. This gives the protein CASSNRGTGGETQYF. The chain has TRBV2 and TRBJ2-5; 8 nucleotides line up with TRBD1. CDR1 is SNHLY and CDR2 is FYNNEI in the germline V gene. The CDR3 extends over 15 amino acids. V gave up 6 bases and J gave up 5 bases; unmatched junction bases: 11. The full variable domain, in which reference TRBV2 and TRBJ2-5 provide the parts outside the CDR3, is EPEVTQTPSHQVTQMGQEVILRCVPISNHLYFYWYRQILGQKVEFLVSFYNNEISEKSEIFDDQFSVERPDGSNFTLKIRSTKLEDSAMYFCASSNRGTGGETQYFGPGTRLLVL.

This clone showed up just once. The chain employs TRBV11-2 and TRBJ2-1; 9 nucleotides agree with TRBD2. Germline CDR1 is SGHAT and CDR2 is FQNNGV. Losses at the gene ends were 5 bases for V and 2 bases for J; bases not matched to a gene: 4. The CDR3 covers 15 residues. CDR3 nucleotide sequence: TGTGCCAGCAGCCCCCTAGCGGGAACCTACAATGAGCAGTTCTTC. This gives the protein CASSPLAGTYNEQFF.

The chain employs TRBV19 and TRBJ1-5; D not resolved. Trimming removed 8 bases at V and 1 base at J, with 9 bases between. This CDR3 region has 13 residues. Germline loops: CDR1 LNHDA, CDR2 SQIVND (reference sequence). In DNA form, the CDR3 reads TGTGCCAGTTCCACCGGGAGCAATCAGCCCCAGCATTTT. This gives the protein CASSTGSNQPQHF.